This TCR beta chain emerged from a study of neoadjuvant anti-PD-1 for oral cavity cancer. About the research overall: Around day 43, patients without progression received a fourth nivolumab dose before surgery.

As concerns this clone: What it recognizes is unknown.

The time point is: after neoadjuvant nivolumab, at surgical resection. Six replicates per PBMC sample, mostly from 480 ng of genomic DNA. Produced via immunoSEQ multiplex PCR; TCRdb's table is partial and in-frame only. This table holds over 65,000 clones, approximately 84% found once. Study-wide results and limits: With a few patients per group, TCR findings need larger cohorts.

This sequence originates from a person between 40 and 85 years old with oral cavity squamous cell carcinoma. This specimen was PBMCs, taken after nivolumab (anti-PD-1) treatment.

The CDR3 coding sequence is TGTGCCAGTAGGGGGAGGGGCACCGGGGAGCTGTTTTTT. This gives the protein CASRGRGTGELFF. The V call is TRBV19, the J call TRBJ2-2; 7 bases fit TRBD2. This CDR3 has 13 amino acids. Germline lookup yields CDR1 LNHDA and CDR2 SQIVND (reference sequence). V lost 6 bases to trimming and J lost 4 bases; unmatched junction nucleotides: 2.